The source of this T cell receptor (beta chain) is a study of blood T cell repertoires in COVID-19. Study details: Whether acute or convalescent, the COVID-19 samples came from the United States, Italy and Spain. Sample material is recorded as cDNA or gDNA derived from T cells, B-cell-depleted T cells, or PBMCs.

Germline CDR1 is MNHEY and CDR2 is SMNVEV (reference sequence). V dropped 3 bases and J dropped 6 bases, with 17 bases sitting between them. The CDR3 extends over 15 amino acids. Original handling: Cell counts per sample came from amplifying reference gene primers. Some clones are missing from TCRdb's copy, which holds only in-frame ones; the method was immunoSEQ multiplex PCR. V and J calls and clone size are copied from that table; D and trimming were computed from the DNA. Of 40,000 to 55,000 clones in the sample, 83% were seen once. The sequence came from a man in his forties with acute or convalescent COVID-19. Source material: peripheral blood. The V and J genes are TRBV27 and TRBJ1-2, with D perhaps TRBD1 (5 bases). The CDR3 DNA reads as TGTGCCAGCAGTTTCGCCCTCCACCAGGGTCATGGCTACACCTTC. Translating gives CASSFALHQGHGYTF.